These 27 T cell receptor beta chains share one sample of origin, sequenced in a study of spatial heterogeneity in lung cancer (dated by TCRdb to the late 2010s). The library was generated by 5' RACE. Reads for this sample came from a NextSeq 500. TCRdb reanalyzed the raw reads on its own, using fastp at Q25 for trimming and MiXCR for clone calling, and kept in-frame beta chains. Each entry merges the rows of one CDR3 protein and shows their most common DNA and genes. The sample records 2,500 to 3,500 distinct CDR3 sequences, around 12% of which are singletons. The ten top clones hold 37% of the sample. Explained via the paper, the time point label denotes: sample taken at primary tumor resection. Whole RNA extracted from tumor and nontumor lung tissue, or from cryopreserved PBMC samples, was used for TCR sequencing without cell sorting. This specimen was normal lung tissue next to the tumor, taken at surgery. These receptors were collected from a male donor with early-stage non-small cell lung cancer.

This clonotype is judged medium-sized (0.01 to 0.1%). This chain joins TRBV5-1 and TRBJ2-5; no definite D call. CDR3 length: 14 amino acids. Germline V CDR1 and CDR2: SGHRS, YFSETQ. V was trimmed by 0 bases and J by 1 base, leaving 7 bases between them. CDR3 amino acids: CASSLGNSQETQYF. CDR3 bases: TGCGCCAGCAGCTTGGGGAACAGCCAAGAGACCCAGTACTTC.

In its sample, this clonotype was seen many times. The CDR3 sequence is CSASPTSGRGDTQYF. The CDR3, as DNA: TGCAGTGCTAGCCCGACTAGCGGACGGGGGGATACGCAGTATTTT. V is TRBV20-1 and J is TRBJ2-3, with 9 bases matching TRBD2. This CDR3 has 15 amino acids. The V segment lost 3 bases and the J segment 6 bases; nucleotides outside the gene matches: 10. Germline V gene sequence: CDR1 DFQATT, CDR2 SNEGSKA (reference sequence).

This clonotype is labeled as medium-sized (0.01 to 0.1%). The chain recombines TRBV7-6 with TRBJ2-1; TRBD2 aligns across 8 bases. CDR3 length: 16 residues. Germline-derived CDR1 and CDR2 are SGHVS and FNYEAQ. V gave up 1 base and J gave up 0 bases; unmatched junction bases: 2. The CDR3 nucleotides read TGTGCCAGCAGCTTAGTACTAGCGGACTCCTACAATGAGCAGTTCTTC. It yields the protein CASSLVLADSYNEQFF.

Judged by abundance, this clonotype is medium-sized. The V call is TRBV7-9, the J call TRBJ1-1; no clear D gene. Trimming took off 5 bases at V and 5 bases at J, with 6 bases between the two ends. The CDR3 is made up of 11 amino acids. Germline CDR1 reads SEHNR; CDR2 reads FQNEAQ (reference sequence). The CDR3 DNA is TGTGCCAGCAGCCCGAGGACTGAAGCTTTCTTT. Residues: CASSPRTEAFF.

This clonotype is categorized as medium-sized. This rearrangement joins TRBV20-1 to TRBJ2-7, with D perhaps TRBD2 (5 bases). Per germline, CDR1 DFQATT and CDR2 SNEGSKA (reference sequence). Deletions cut 5 bases from V and 7 bases from J, with 18 bases between. This CDR3 is 13 amino acids long. This chain's CDR3 is CSAPEPPGGEQYF. CDR3 nucleotide sequence: TGCAGTGCTCCCGAGCCCCCTGGAGGAGAGCAGTACTTC.

In this sample, this clonotype is medium-sized. The rearrangement joins TRBV7-8 to TRBJ2-7, with 9 bases aligning to TRBD1. J was trimmed by 4 bases and V by 3 bases; bases with no gene match: 4. There are 14 residues in the CDR3. In germline, CDR1 is SGHVS, CDR2 FQNEAQ. The CDR3 DNA reads as TGTGCCAGCAGCTTCCACGGACAGGGGTACGAGCAGTACTTC. Its translation: CASSFHGQGYEQYF. The whole variable domain, remainder taken from reference TRBV7-8 and TRBJ2-7, is GAGVSQSPRYKVAKRGQDVALRCDPISGHVSLFWYQQALGQGPEFLTYFQNEAQLDKSGLPSDRFFAERPEGSVSTLKIQRTQQEDSAVYLCASSFHGQGYEQYFGPGTRLTVT.

The chain links TRBV27 to TRBJ1-2, with D perhaps matching TRBD1 (5 bases). V was pared by 6 bases and J by 8 bases, with 13 bases between. CDR1 and CDR2 (germline): MNHEY, SMNVEV (reference sequence). This CDR3 comprises 12 residues. The DNA for the CDR3 is TGTGCCAGCAGGGACCCAGGACAAGGCTACACCTTC. Protein: CASRDPGQGYTF.

This clonotype is classed as medium-sized. The chain links TRBV5-4 to TRBJ2-3; 9 bases align to TRBD1. Germline CDR1 and CDR2: SGHNT and YYREEE (reference sequence). J gave up 4 bases and V 10 bases, and 7 bases lay outside the gene matches. This CDR3 region has 13 residues. The CDR3 region is CALGGQGSDTQYF. The CDR3 coding sequence is TGTGCCCTGGGGGGACAGGGCTCAGATACGCAGTATTTT. The complete variable domain, with remaining parts taken from reference TRBV5-4 and TRBJ2-3, reads ETGVTQSPTHLIKTRGQQVTLRCSSQSGHNTVSWYQQALGQGPQFIFQYYREEENGRGNFPPRFSGLQFPNYSSELNVNALELDDSALYLCALGGQGSDTQYFGPGTRLTVL.

This clonotype counts as medium-sized (0.01 to 0.1%). This chain links TRBV5-1 with TRBJ2-7; no clear D gene. There are 12 residues in the CDR3. V was shortened by 3 bases and J by 1 base, with 5 bases between the two germline ends. Germline V gives CDR1 SGHRS, CDR2 YFSETQ. In nucleotides, the CDR3 is TGCGCCAGCAGCTCCGGATCCTACGAGCAGTACTTC. This codes for CASSSGSYEQYF.

This clonotype qualifies as medium-sized. J is TRBJ2-2 and V is TRBV12-5; TRBD1 aligns across 8 bases. Germline V gene data show CDR1 as LGHNT and CDR2 as FRNRAP. J was trimmed by 6 bases and V by 3 bases; bases with no gene match: 6. This CDR3 region has 15 residues. CDR3 in DNA: TGTGCTAGTGGTTTTCGACAGGGGTATGCCGGGGAGCTGTTTTTT. It yields the protein CASGFRQGYAGELFF.

CDR3 coding DNA: TGTGCCAGCAGCCCCGGGGGGACCAGGGCGCAGTATTTT. Protein sequence: CASSPGGTRAQYF. The chain uses TRBV12-3 or TRBV12-4 and TRBJ2-3, with 7 nucleotides matching TRBD2. The CDR3 contains 13 residues. After removal of 6 bases from V and 10 bases from J, the junction contained 10 bases not matched to a gene.

This clonotype came up many times. The chain uses TRBV20-1 and TRBJ2-1, with D unresolved. This CDR3 region has 15 residues. Deletions cut 6 bases from V and 0 bases from J, with 15 bases between. Germline lookup yields CDR1 DFQATT and CDR2 SNEGSKA (reference sequence). In nucleotides, the CDR3 is TGCAGTGCGCTTAGTCGTCTTACCTCCTACAATGAGCAGTTCTTC. The encoded protein is CSALSRLTSYNEQFF.

By its share, this clonotype is medium-sized. The CDR3 bases are TGTGCCAGCAGCTTCCTAGCGGGCACAGATACGCAGTATTTT. Translating it yields CASSFLAGTDTQYF. This rearrangement joins TRBV28 to TRBJ2-3; the match to TRBD2 covers 7 bases. The V segment lost 6 bases and the J segment 1 base; nucleotides outside the gene matches: 4. This CDR3 has 14 residues. Germline V lookup: CDR1 MDHEN, CDR2 SYDVKM.

The chain is built from TRBV6-2 or TRBV6-3 and TRBJ2-1, with D possibly matching TRBD2 (7 bases). V shed 0 bases and J shed 5 bases, with 20 bases lying between them. Germline V CDR1 and CDR2: MNHEY, SVGEGT. The CDR3 contains 18 residues. The CDR3 is CASSYSDLAGAPHNEQFF. CDR3 bases: TGTGCCAGCAGTTACTCGGATCTTGCGGGGGCCCCTCACAATGAGCAGTTCTTC.

This clonotype qualifies as medium-sized. The rearrangement joins TRBV4-3 to TRBJ1-5, with D unresolved. V lost 0 bases to trimming and J lost 6 bases, with 9 bases between them. CDR1 and CDR2 from the germline V gene are LGHNA and YSLEER. CDR3 length: 14 amino acids. The CDR3 reads CASSQDSIVQPQHF. The CDR3, as DNA: TGCGCCAGCAGCCAAGACAGTATAGTTCAGCCCCAGCATTTT.

This clonotype was found many times. The J gene is TRBJ2-3, the V gene TRBV6-5; no firm D call. Germline CDR1 MNHEY, CDR2 SVGAGI. The CDR3 spans 18 residues. Trimming left V 0 bases short and J 6 bases short, with 22 bases between. This CDR3 is CASSYSQRRLLFVDTQYF. CDR3 DNA: TGTGCCAGCAGTTACTCCCAAAGAAGGCTCCTCTTTGTGGATACGCAGTATTTT.

V is TRBV29-1 and J is TRBJ2-3; 8 positions match TRBD2. The V and J ends lost 4 bases and 0 bases, in that order; junction bases with no gene match: 9. This CDR3 is 16 amino acids long. Per the germline V gene, CDR1 is SQVTM and CDR2 is ANQGSEA. The CDR3 DNA follows: TGCAGCGTTGCCCTCGGCACTAGCGGTAGCACAGATACGCAGTATTTT. Protein: CSVALGTSGSTDTQYF.

This clonotype ranks as large. V gene TRBV6-2 or TRBV6-3 combines with J gene TRBJ2-7, with 10 bases identical to TRBD2. The CDR3 totals 14 residues. The germline CDR1 and CDR2 sequences are MNHEY and SVGEGT. V was pared by 9 bases and J by 3 bases, with 8 bases of the junction left unmatched. CDR3 region: CASYSGRPLYEQYF. The CDR3 region has the DNA TGTGCCAGTTATAGCGGGAGGCCCCTCTACGAGCAGTACTTC.

This clonotype was seen ten or more times. V gene TRBV2 combines with J gene TRBJ2-1; unclear D gene. This CDR3 is 13 amino acids long. V lost 3 bases and J 10 bases, leaving 13 bases between the germline ends. Germline CDR1 SNHLY, CDR2 FYNNEI. The CDR3 DNA reads TGTGCCAGCAGTGATTCTCAACCCGGGGAGCAGTTCTTC. Translating gives CASSDSQPGEQFF. The variable domain in full, completed from reference TRBV2 and TRBJ2-1, reads EPEVTQTPSHQVTQMGQEVILRCVPISNHLYFYWYRQILGQKVEFLVSFYNNEISEKSEIFDDQFSVERPDGSNFTLKIRSTKLEDSAMYFCASSDSQPGEQFFGPGTRLTVL.

By share, this clonotype ranks as medium-sized (0.01 to 0.1%). The rearrangement links TRBV5-4 to TRBJ2-7; 7 nucleotides agree with TRBD2. Germline-derived CDR1 and CDR2 are SGHNT and YYREEE (reference sequence). Losses at the gene ends were 4 bases for V and 2 bases for J; bases not matched to a gene: 12. CDR3 length equals 16 residues. The CDR3 loop is CASSLGGAGKAYEQYF. CDR3 coding DNA: TGTGCCAGCAGCCTGGGAGGGGCGGGAAAGGCCTACGAGCAGTACTTC.

Within the sample, this clonotype is medium-sized (0.01 to 0.1%). The chain couples TRBV27 to TRBJ2-2; 8 positions agree with TRBD1. CDR1 and CDR2 from the germline V gene are MNHEY and SMNVEV (reference sequence). This CDR3 region has 14 residues. With 4 bases clipped from V and 4 bases from J, the junction kept 2 bases outside the gene matches. The CDR3 DNA sequence: TGTGCCAGCAGTTGGACAGGGACCACCGGGGAGCTGTTTTTT. Protein product: CASSWTGTTGELFF.

This clonotype was recorded many times. The chain is built from TRBV11-2 and TRBJ1-6; 8 bases align to TRBD1. This CDR3 has 14 residues. Germline CDR1 reads SGHAT; CDR2 reads FQNNGV. V lost 4 bases and J lost 6; bases outside the gene matches: 2. The CDR3, as DNA: TGTGCCAGCAGCTGGGACAGGACTAATTCACCCCTCCACTTT. Translating gives CASSWDRTNSPLHF.

This clonotype is labeled as medium-sized. The chain recombines TRBV12-3 or TRBV12-4 with TRBJ1-1, with 7 bases matching TRBD1. Trimming took 4 bases from V and 2 from J; bases not matched to a gene: 4. The CDR3 is made up of 14 amino acids. CDR3 amino acids: CASSSTGLNTEAFF. The DNA for the CDR3 is TGTGCCAGCAGTTCGACAGGGTTAAACACTGAAGCTTTCTTT.

This clonotype rates as medium-sized (0.01 to 0.1%). The chain carries TRBV5-1 and TRBJ2-3, with D possibly TRBD2 on 6 matching bases. Trimming shortened V by 4 bases and J by 0 bases, and 12 bases separated the two germline ends. Germline lookup yields CDR1 SGHRS and CDR2 YFSETQ. CDR3 length: 15 amino acids. CDR3 sequence reads: CASSRTGTSTDTQYF. In DNA, the CDR3 is TGCGCCAGCAGCCGTACCGGGACTAGCACAGATACGCAGTATTTT. Looking up the rest from reference TRBV5-1 and TRBJ2-3 gives the full variable domain: KAGVTQTPRYLIKTRGQQVTLSCSPISGHRSVSWYQQTPGQGLQFLFEYFSETQRNKGNFPGRFSGRQFSNSRSEMNVSTLELGDSALYLCASSRTGTSTDTQYFGPGTRLTVL.

This clonotype occurred many times. This chain joins TRBV6-2 or TRBV6-3 and TRBJ2-1; D is undetermined. Germline assignment: CDR1 MNHEY and CDR2 SVGEGT. The CDR3 totals 17 residues. Deletions cut 0 bases from V and 3 bases from J, with 15 bases between. CDR3 amino acids: CASSYSTPRGLYNEQFF. Written as DNA, the CDR3 is TGTGCCAGCAGTTACTCGACGCCCCGAGGCCTCTACAATGAGCAGTTCTTC.

By sample share, this clonotype is medium-sized. CDR3 sequence reads: CASSLGAGGGTGELFF. As DNA, the CDR3 is TGCGCCAGCAGCTTGGGTGCGGGAGGAGGAACCGGGGAGCTGTTTTTT. The genes are TRBV5-1 and TRBJ2-2; TRBD2 matches 8 bases. CDR1 SGHRS and CDR2 YFSETQ come from the germline V gene. CDR3 length: 16 residues. V shed 0 bases, J shed 5 bases, and the junction held 6 bases outside the gene matches. Looking up the rest from reference TRBV5-1 and TRBJ2-2 gives the full variable domain: KAGVTQTPRYLIKTRGQQVTLSCSPISGHRSVSWYQQTPGQGLQFLFEYFSETQRNKGNFPGRFSGRQFSNSRSEMNVSTLELGDSALYLCASSLGAGGGTGELFFGEGSRLTVL.

This clonotype came up many times. V is TRBV7-2 and J is TRBJ2-2, with 7 bases aligning to TRBD1. With 5 bases clipped from V and 3 bases from J, the junction kept 12 bases outside the gene matches. The CDR3 has 17 residues. Germline values: CDR1 SGHTA, CDR2 FQGNSA. The CDR3 DNA is TGTGCCAGCAGCCTGGTGGTTGTCCAGGGGGACACCGGGGAGCTGTTTTTT. Its translation: CASSLVVVQGDTGELFF.